This T cell receptor beta chain was sequenced during a study of metastatic and nonmetastatic thyroid tumors. TCRdb reassembled clones from the PCR reads with MiXCR. The sample records around 28,000 clones, roughly 4% being singletons. This clone was found many times. A much larger clone sits a single nucleotide away, making a read error possible. Nobody among the patients had been given any treatment before thyroid surgery. The TCR originated in a male donor with papillary thyroid cancer or a benign thyroid nodule (not recorded which). Some clones in this sample may be carry-over from other donors' samples. Sequencing was carried out using blood.

This CDR3 is CASSQGEGAADTQYF. The CDR3, as DNA: TGCGCCAGCAGCCAAGGGGAGGGGGCAGCAGATACGCAGTATTTT. The chain uses TRBV4-3 and TRBJ2-3; the D gene could be TRBD1 or TRBD2 (7 bases each). Trimming pared 1 base from V and 4 bases from J, leaving 12 bases between. Germline CDR1 and CDR2: LGHNA and YSLEER. CDR3 size: 15 residues.